The 9 T cell receptor beta chains in this list originate from one sample, sequenced in a study of OX40 agonist ivuxolimab in advanced cancers. Here immunoSEQ multiplex PCR was the method, and the copy in TCRdb shows in-frame clones only, minus some. The repertoire holds 75,000 to 80,000 clones, with over 70% as singletons. Sequences were derived from CD4+ or CD8+ T cells sorted from blood, sampled in a trial of the OX40 agonist ivuxolimab. All receptors derive from an adult with an advanced solid tumor such as melanoma, head and neck, liver or kidney cancer.

This chain links TRBV5-6 with TRBJ2-5; TRBD1 aligns across 9 bases. The DNA end favors TRBJ2-7, so the J call may be wrong. Per the germline V gene, CDR1 is SGHDT and CDR2 is YYEEEE. The CDR3 spans 14 residues. CDR3 sequence (DNA): TGTGCCAGCAGCTTCCGGGACAGGGTCTACGAGCAGTACTTC. It is translated as CASSFRDRVYEQYF.

The V and J genes are TRBV7-2 and TRBJ1-2; D is uncertain. The CDR3 is made up of 14 amino acids. V lost 1 base to trimming and J lost 3 bases, with 9 bases between them. CDR1 and CDR2 (germline): SGHTA, FQGNSA. CDR3 sequence reads: CASSLVWGDYGYTF. Here the CDR3 DNA reads TGTGCCAGCAGCTTAGTCTGGGGAGACTATGGCTACACCTTC.

The chain recombines TRBV11-2 with TRBJ1-2, with no clear D. Between the trimmed V and J ends, which lost 1 base and 5 bases, there was a span of 11 bases. Germline CDR1 and CDR2: SGHAT and FQNNGV. The CDR3 spans 14 residues. CDR3 coding DNA: TGTGCCAGCAGCTTAGTAAGGCAGCCTTATGGCTACACCTTC. It yields the protein CASSLVRQPYGYTF. Using reference TRBV11-2 and TRBJ1-2 for the parts outside the CDR3, the full variable domain is EAGVAQSPRYKIIEKRQSVAFWCNPISGHATLYWYQQILGQGPKLLIQFQNNGVVDDSQLPKDRFSAERLKGVDSTLKIQPAKLEDSAVYLCASSLVRQPYGYTFGSGTRLTVV.

The chain is built from TRBV30 and TRBJ1-6; D is unresolved. Germline loops: CDR1 GTSNPN, CDR2 SVGIG (reference sequence). Between the trimmed V and J ends, which lost 0 bases and 7 bases, there was a span of 16 bases. The CDR3 runs 16 residues. In DNA form, the CDR3 reads TGTGCCTGGAGTGTTAGTTTGGCAGCAGAAAATTCACCCCTCCACTTT. Translating it yields CAWSVSLAAENSPLHF. The variable domain in full, with the rest retrieved from reference TRBV30 and TRBJ1-6, is SQTIHQWPATLVQPVGSPLSLECTVEGTSNPNLYWYRQAAGRGLQLLFYSVGIGQISSEVPQNLSASRPQDRQFILSSKKLLLSDSGFYLCAWSVSLAAENSPLHFGNGTRLTVT.

DNA for the CDR3: TGCGCCAGCAGCTTGGTTCGGCTAGCGGGAGCGATCGGGGAGCTGTTTTTT. Protein product: CASSLVRLAGAIGELFF. V and J are TRBV5-1 and TRBJ2-2; 10 bases match TRBD2. The V and J ends lost 0 bases and 7 bases, in that order; junction bases with no gene match: 9. CDR1 is SGHRS and CDR2 is YFSETQ in the germline V gene. This CDR3 has 17 amino acids.

The chain couples TRBV4-3 to TRBJ2-3; a weak D match, TRBD2 (5 bases). V lost 0 bases and J lost 0, with 19 bases in between. CDR3 length: 19 residues. CDR1 and CDR2 from the germline V gene are LGHNA and YSLEER. The CDR3 protein is CASSQETWVEGLSTDTQYF. CDR3 coding DNA: TGCGCCAGCAGCCAAGAGACGTGGGTTGAGGGCCTAAGCACAGATACGCAGTATTTT.

The rearrangement links TRBV5-5 to TRBJ2-7; 11 nucleotides align to TRBD1. Germline trimming cut 4 bases from V and 2 bases from J; bases unmatched to any gene: 8. The CDR3 has 16 residues. From germline, CDR1 is SGHKS and CDR2 YYEKEE (reference sequence). CDR3: CASSVPGTGGTYEQYF. In nucleotides, the CDR3 is TGTGCCAGCAGCGTGCCCGGGACAGGGGGTACCTACGAGCAGTACTTC.

The chain uses TRBV2 and TRBJ1-2, with D perhaps matching TRBD1 (6 bases). Deletions cut 8 bases from V and 5 bases from J, with 36 bases between. Germline V CDR1 and CDR2: SNHLY, FYNNEI. This CDR3 has 20 residues. For the CDR3, the DNA is TGTGCCAGCGACGGGAGCCAGGGCACTTCGAATTACAGGGTTGCTTATGGCTACACCTTC. It specifies CASDGSQGTSNYRVAYGYTF.

As to this clone: The junction shows a germline mismatch at one end, possibly a read error. V is TRBV5-1 and J is TRBJ2-7; TRBD1 or TRBD2 may be the D gene (5 bases each). Looked up from germline, CDR1 is SGHRS and CDR2 is YFSETQ. This CDR3 is built from 13 residues. The CDR3 sequence: CASVPAGTDEQYF. In DNA, the CDR3 is TGTGCCAGCGTCCCGGCAGGGACCGACGAGCAGTACTTC.